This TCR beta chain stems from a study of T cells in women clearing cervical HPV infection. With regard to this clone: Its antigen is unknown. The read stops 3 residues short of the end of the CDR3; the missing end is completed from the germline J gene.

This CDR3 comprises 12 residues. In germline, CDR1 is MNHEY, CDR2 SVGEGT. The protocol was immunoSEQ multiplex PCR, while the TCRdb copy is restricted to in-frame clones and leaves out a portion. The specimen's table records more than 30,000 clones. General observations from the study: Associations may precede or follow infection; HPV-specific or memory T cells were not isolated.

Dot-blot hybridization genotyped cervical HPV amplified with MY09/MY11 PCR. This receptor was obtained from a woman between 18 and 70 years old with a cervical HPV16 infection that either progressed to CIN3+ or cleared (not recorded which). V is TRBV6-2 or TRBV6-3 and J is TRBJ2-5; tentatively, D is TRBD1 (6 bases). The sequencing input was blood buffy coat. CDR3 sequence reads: CASSFDRHTQYF. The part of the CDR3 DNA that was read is TGTGCCAGCAGCTTCGACAGGCATACC.